Presented here are 7 T cell receptor beta chains from one specimen sequenced in a study of cytomegalovirus exposure and HLA in healthy donors. PCR amplification relied on 60 Vbeta primers (plus 13 Jbeta primers). Sequenced by immunoSEQ multiplex PCR; TCRdb stores in-frame clones only, minus some. The table shows 100,000 to 150,000 clones, with just under 80% occurring only once. Specimen: PBMCs. Source of these receptors: a man aged 25-40 years in good health and CMV-seronegative.

The chain joins TRBV11-1 to TRBJ2-1; the D gene is possibly TRBD2 (6 bases). This CDR3 has 16 residues. V dropped 2 bases and J dropped 0 bases, with 11 bases sitting between them. Looked up from germline, CDR1 is SGHAT and CDR2 is FQDESV (reference sequence). This CDR3 is CASSLPGVSSYNEQFF. The DNA for the CDR3 is TGTGCCAGCAGCTTACCGGGAGTGAGCTCCTACAATGAGCAGTTCTTC.

The chain uses TRBV30 and TRBJ2-7, with D tentatively TRBD1 (5 bases). Germline loops: CDR1 GTSNPN, CDR2 SVGIG (reference sequence). V shed 3 bases and J shed 6 bases, with 12 bases lying between them. The CDR3 has 12 residues. CDR3 sequence (DNA): TGTGCCTGGAGCAGGACATCTCTCGAGCAGTACTTC. This encodes CAWSRTSLEQYF.

J is TRBJ2-7 and V is TRBV4-1, with TRBD2 identical over 11 bases. CDR3 length: 16 residues. Trimming cost V 1 base and J 2 bases; bases outside gene matches: 4. Germline-derived CDR1 and CDR2 are MGHRA and YSYEKL. In DNA form, the CDR3 reads TGCGCCAGCAGCCAAGCCCGACTAGCGGGACCCTACGAGCAGTACTTC. It encodes CASSQARLAGPYEQYF.

J is TRBJ2-1 and V is TRBV14; D not resolved. CDR1 and CDR2 from the germline V gene are SGHDN and FVKESK. The CDR3 spans 14 residues. V shed 0 bases and J shed 7 bases, with 10 bases lying between them. The CDR3 spells CASSQEGRWNEQFF. The CDR3 DNA is TGTGCCAGCAGCCAAGAAGGCAGGTGGAATGAGCAGTTCTTC. Based on the CDR3 plus reference TRBV14 and TRBJ2-1, the full variable domain is EAGVTQFPSHSVIEKGQTVTLRCDPISGHDNLYWYRRVMGKEIKFLLHFVKESKQDESGMPNNRFLAERTGGTYSTLKVQPAELEDSGVYFCASSQEGRWNEQFFGPGTRLTVL.

This clone was picked up a small number of times. The chain combines TRBV6-5 with TRBJ1-2, with D tentatively TRBD1 (5 bases). This CDR3 has 15 amino acids. V shed 8 bases and J shed 4 bases, with 20 bases lying between them. CDR1 is MNHEY, CDR2 SVGAGI, per germline. The CDR3 coding sequence is TGTGCCAGCGGGGGGGGAAGACAGACCGGCTATGGCTACACCTTC. Protein sequence: CASGGGRQTGYGYTF.

The CDR3 loop is CASSQHPVQETQYF. The CDR3 nucleotides read TGTGCCAGCAGCCAACACCCCGTCCAAGAGACCCAGTACTTC. The chain has TRBV7-2 and TRBJ2-5, with D unresolved. Trimming took off 5 bases at V and 1 base at J, with 11 bases between the two ends. Germline CDR1 is SGHTA and CDR2 is FQGNSA. The CDR3 extends over 14 amino acids.

About this clone itself: One end of the junction varies from germline; a read error may be responsible. This sample also contains other DNA sequences that code for the same CDR3. The chain joins TRBV10-3 to TRBJ1-1; the match to TRBD1 covers 7 bases. CDR1 ENHRY and CDR2 SYGVKD come from the germline V gene. This CDR3 contains 15 residues. This CDR3 is CAISESTGMNTEAFF. Written as DNA, the CDR3 is TGTGCCATCAGTGAGTCGACAGGGATGAACACTGAAGCCTTCTTT.